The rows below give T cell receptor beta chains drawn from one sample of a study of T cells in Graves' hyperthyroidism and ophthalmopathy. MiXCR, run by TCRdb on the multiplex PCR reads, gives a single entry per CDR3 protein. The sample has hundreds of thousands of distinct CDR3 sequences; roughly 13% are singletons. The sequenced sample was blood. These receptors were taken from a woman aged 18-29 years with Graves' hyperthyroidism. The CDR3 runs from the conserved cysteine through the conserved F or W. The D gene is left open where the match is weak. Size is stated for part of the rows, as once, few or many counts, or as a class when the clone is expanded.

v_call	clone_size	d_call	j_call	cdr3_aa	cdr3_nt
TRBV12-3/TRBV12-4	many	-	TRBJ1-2	CASSKPGLLWSYTF	TGTGCCAGCAGTAAGCCGGGACTCCTTTGGAGCTACACCTTC
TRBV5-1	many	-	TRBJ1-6	CASSLGGPGANSPLHF	TGCGCCAGCAGCTTGGGAGGGCCCGGGGCAAATTCACCCCTCCACTTT
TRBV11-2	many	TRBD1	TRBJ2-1	CASRPIRGIHNEQFF	TGTGCCAGCAGACCGATCAGGGGGATCCACAATGAGCAGTTCTTC
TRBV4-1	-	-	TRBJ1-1	CASSQGPLGTEAFF	TGCGCCAGCAGCCAAGGGCCCTTGGGGACTGAAGCTTTCTTT
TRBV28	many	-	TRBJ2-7	CASSGYEQYF	TGTGCCAGCAGCGGGTACGAGCAGTACTTC
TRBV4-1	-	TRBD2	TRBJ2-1	CASSQPTGTSGGSSYNEQFF	TGCGCCAGCAGCCAACCGACCGGGACTAGCGGGGGGAGCTCCTACAATGAGCAGTTCTTC
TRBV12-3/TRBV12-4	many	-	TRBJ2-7	CASRDHGGYEQYF	TGTGCCAGCAGGGACCACGGAGGCTACGAGCAGTACTTC
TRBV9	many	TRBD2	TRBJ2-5	CASSAGLSQETQYF	TGTGCCAGCAGCGCGGGACTATCGCAAGAGACCCAGTACTTC
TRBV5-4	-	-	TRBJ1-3	CASSATGGMGSSSGNTIYF	TGTGCCAGCAGCGCCACGGGGGGAATGGGGTCGAGCTCTGGAAACACCATATATTTT
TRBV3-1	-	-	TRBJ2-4	CASSQGDRNIQYF	TGTGCCAGCAGCCAAGGTGATCGAAACATTCAGTACTTC
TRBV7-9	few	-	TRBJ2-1	CASSFGVRNEQFF	TGTGCCAGCAGTTTTGGGGTTCGGAATGAGCAGTTCTTC
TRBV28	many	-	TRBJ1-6	CASDWGQGSPLHF	TGTGCCAGCGATTGGGGGCAGGGGTCACCCCTCCACTTT
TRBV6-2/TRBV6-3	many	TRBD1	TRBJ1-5	CASSYELTGEYSNQPQHF	TGTGCCAGCAGTTATGAGCTAACAGGGGAATATAGCAATCAGCCCCAGCATTTT
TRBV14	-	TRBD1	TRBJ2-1	CASSPFRDRDHEQFF	TGTGCCAGCAGCCCGTTCCGGGACAGGGACCATGAGCAGTTCTTC
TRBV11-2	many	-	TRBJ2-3	CASSLAPGRFYTDTQYF	TGTGCCAGCAGCTTAGCGCCGGGCCGGTTCTACACAGATACGCAGTATTTT
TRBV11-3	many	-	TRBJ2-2	CASSTGTTGELFF	TGTGCCAGCAGCACTGGGACAACCGGGGAGCTGTTTTTT
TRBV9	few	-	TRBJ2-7	CASSRGVPYEQYF	TGTGCCAGCTCCAGAGGGGTCCCCTACGAGCAGTACTTC
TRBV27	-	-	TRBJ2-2	CASSLGWMNTGELFF	TGTGCCAGCAGTTTAGGCTGGATGAACACCGGGGAGCTGTTTTTT
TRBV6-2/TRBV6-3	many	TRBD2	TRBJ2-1	CASSYWREEDEQFF	TGTGCCAGCAGTTACTGGCGGGAGGAGGATGAGCAGTTCTTC
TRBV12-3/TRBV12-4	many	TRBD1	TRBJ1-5	CASSLTPWDSEEEPQHF	TGTGCCAGCAGTTTAACACCATGGGACAGCGAGGAGGAGCCCCAGCATTTT
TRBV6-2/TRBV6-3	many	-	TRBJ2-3	CASSRRAFSSTDTQYF	TGTGCCAGCAGTCGCCGGGCCTTTTCTAGCACAGATACGCAGTATTTT
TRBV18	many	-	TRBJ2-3	CASSGTEADTQYF	TGTGCCAGCTCCGGCACGGAGGCAGATACGCAGTATTTT
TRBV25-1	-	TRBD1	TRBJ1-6	CAGSPGGDSLLHF	TGTGCCGGCAGTCCAGGGGGAGATTCACTCCTCCACTTT
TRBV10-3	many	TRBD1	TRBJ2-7	CAISEGQGYEQYF	TGTGCCATCAGTGAGGGACAGGGCTACGAGCAGTACTTC
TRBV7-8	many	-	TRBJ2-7	CASSREAGTEQYF	TGTGCCAGCAGCCGAGAGGCAGGGACCGAGCAGTACTTC
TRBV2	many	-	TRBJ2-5	CASRVGLQETQYF	TGTGCCAGCAGGGTGGGGCTACAAGAGACCCAGTACTTC
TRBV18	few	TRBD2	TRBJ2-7	CASSGSGSLLAYEQYF	TGTGCCAGCTCGGGGAGCGGGAGCCTCCTCGCCTACGAGCAGTACTTC
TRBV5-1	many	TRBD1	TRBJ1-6	CASSFSDRDNSPLHF	TGCGCCAGCAGCTTCAGTGACAGGGATAATTCACCCCTCCACTTT
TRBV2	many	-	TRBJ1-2	CAARAGDYGYTF	TGTGCCGCACGAGCGGGGGACTATGGCTACACCTTC
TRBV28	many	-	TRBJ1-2	CASSFPGEVDYGYTF	TGTGCCAGCAGTTTCCCTGGGGAAGTAGACTATGGCTACACCTTC
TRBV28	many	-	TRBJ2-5	CASSHGPQLQETQYF	TGTGCCAGCAGCCACGGCCCCCAACTCCAAGAGACCCAGTACTTC
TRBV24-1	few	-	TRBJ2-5	CATGYQETQYF	TGTGCCACCGGGTACCAAGAGACCCAGTACTTC
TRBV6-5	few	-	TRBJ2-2	CASSYSRQITGELFF	TGTGCCAGCAGTTACTCGAGACAGATCACCGGGGAGCTGTTTTTT
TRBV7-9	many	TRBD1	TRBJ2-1	CASSRDSDEQFF	TGTGCCAGCAGCCGGGACAGTGATGAGCAGTTCTTC
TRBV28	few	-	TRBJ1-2	CASSSSVAEGLFNYGYTF	TGTGCCAGCAGTTCCTCGGTGGCTGAGGGGTTATTTAACTATGGCTACACCTTC
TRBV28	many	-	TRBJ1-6	CASSSGGVLFHF	TGTGCCAGCAGTTCAGGCGGAGTATTATTCCACTTT
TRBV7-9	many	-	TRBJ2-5	CASSLARPYQETQYF	TGTGCCAGCAGCTTAGCTCGTCCGTACCAAGAGACCCAGTACTTC
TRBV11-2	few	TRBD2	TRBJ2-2	CASSPAGAGGEELFF	TGTGCCAGCAGCCCGGCCGGGGCGGGGGGCGAGGAGCTGTTTTTT
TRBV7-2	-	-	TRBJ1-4	CASSLESEKLFF	TGTGCCAGCAGCTTAGAAAGCGAAAAACTGTTTTTT
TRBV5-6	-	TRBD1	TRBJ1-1	CASSPTGEGEAFF	TGTGCCAGCAGCCCAACAGGGGAGGGTGAAGCTTTCTTT
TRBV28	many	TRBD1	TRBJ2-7	CASSPMTGNTHSYEQYF	TGTGCCAGCAGTCCCATGACAGGGAACACTCACTCCTACGAGCAGTACTTC
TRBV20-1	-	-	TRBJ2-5	CSAFDRLGPQYF	TGCAGTGCTTTCGACAGGTTGGGCCCCCAGTACTTC
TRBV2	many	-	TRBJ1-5	CASLRDSGVPQHF	TGTGCCAGCCTTAGGGATAGTGGGGTGCCCCAGCATTTT
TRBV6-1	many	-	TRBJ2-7	CASSEEVGEPAYEQYF	TGTGCCAGCAGTGAAGAAGTTGGAGAGCCAGCCTACGAGCAGTACTTC
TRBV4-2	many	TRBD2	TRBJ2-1	CASSQRLAGGMNEQFF	TGTGCCAGCAGCCAACGACTAGCGGGAGGGATGAATGAGCAGTTCTTC
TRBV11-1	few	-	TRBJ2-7	CASSFLYSRGEQYF	TGTGCCAGCAGCTTCCTTTACTCTCGGGGGGAGCAGTACTTC
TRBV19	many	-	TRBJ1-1	CASSRPEMNTEAFF	TGTGCCAGTAGTAGGCCAGAGATGAACACTGAAGCTTTCTTT
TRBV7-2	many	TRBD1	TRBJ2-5	CASSSQTGGSETQYF	TGTGCCAGCAGCTCCCAGACAGGGGGGTCGGAGACCCAGTACTTC
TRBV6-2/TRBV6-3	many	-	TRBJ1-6	CASSWPGQMNSPLHF	TGTGCCAGCAGTTGGCCCGGACAAATGAATTCACCCCTCCACTTT
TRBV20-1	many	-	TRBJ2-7	CSASKRAGTYEQYF	TGCAGTGCTAGTAAGCGAGCGGGCACCTACGAGCAGTACTTC
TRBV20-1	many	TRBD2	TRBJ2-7	CSARGGTSGLSYEQYF	TGCAGTGCTAGAGGCGGGACTAGCGGGCTCTCCTACGAGCAGTACTTC
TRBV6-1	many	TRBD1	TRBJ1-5	CASSEGQGYQPQHF	TGTGCCAGCAGTGAAGGACAGGGGTATCAGCCCCAGCATTTT
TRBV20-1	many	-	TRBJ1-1	CSARDQAEAFF	TGCAGTGCTAGAGATCAGGCAGAAGCTTTCTTT
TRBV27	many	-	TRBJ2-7	CASSMTSNYEQYF	TGTGCCAGCAGTATGACTTCGAACTACGAGCAGTACTTC
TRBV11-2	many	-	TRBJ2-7	CASSSRTVRDEQYF	TGTGCCAGCAGCTCACGAACGGTCCGGGACGAGCAGTACTTC
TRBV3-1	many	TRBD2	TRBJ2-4	CASGRTSGGAGAKNIQYF	TGTGCCAGCGGACGGACTAGCGGGGGGGCGGGGGCCAAAAACATTCAGTACTTC
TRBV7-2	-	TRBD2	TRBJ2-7	CASSRGGLAGGGYEQYF	TGTGCCAGCAGTAGGGGCGGGCTAGCGGGAGGAGGATACGAGCAGTACTTC